The 24 T cell receptor beta chains reported below all come from one sample, sequenced in a study of blood T cell repertoires in COVID-19. Sequencing was performed with immunoSEQ multiplex PCR; in TCRdb, only in-frame clones are kept and a portion is missing. The data show 250,000 or so clones, less than 90% seen once. Sequencing was done on a sample of peripheral blood. The receptors here all came from a woman aged 40-49 years who had recovered from COVID-19.

The chain uses TRBV29-1 and TRBJ1-1; TRBD1 is a possible D gene (6 bases). Germline loops: CDR1 SQVTM, CDR2 ANQGSEA. CDR3 length: 13 amino acids. V was pared by 7 bases and J by 0 bases, with 12 bases between. CDR3 sequence: CSGQVTMNTEAFF. Here the CDR3 DNA reads TGCAGCGGACAGGTTACCATGAACACTGAAGCTTTCTTT.

This chain links TRBV5-1 with TRBJ2-7, with 8 bases matching TRBD1. CDR1 is SGHRS, CDR2 YFSETQ, per germline. The CDR3 runs to 14 residues. V lost 4 bases to trimming and J lost 6 bases; unmatched junction nucleotides: 9. This CDR3 is CASSPRGLLSEQYF. CDR3 nucleotide sequence: TGCGCCAGCAGCCCCAGGGGGCTCCTCTCCGAGCAGTACTTC.

The chain combines TRBV10-2 with TRBJ2-7, with D possibly being TRBD2 (5 bases). Trimming cost V 6 bases and J 3 bases, with 12 bases left between them. Per germline, CDR1 WSHSY and CDR2 SAAADI. The CDR3 consists of 13 residues. CDR3 protein: CASSGIVDYEQYF. In DNA form, the CDR3 reads TGCGCCAGCAGCGGGATAGTTGACTACGAGCAGTACTTC.

The chain joins TRBV18 to TRBJ2-5; 8 nucleotides agree with TRBD1. V shed 3 bases and J 5 bases; nucleotides not matched to a gene: 5. CDR1 and CDR2 from the germline V gene are KGHSH and LQKENI. CDR3 length: 14 residues. This CDR3 reads CASSPTGVVETQYF. The CDR3 nucleotides read TGTGCCAGCTCACCGACAGGGGTGGTTGAGACCCAGTACTTC.

This clone was seen a few times. The chain is built from TRBV24-1 and TRBJ2-7, with a tentative D call TRBD1 (5 bases). Germline V gene data show CDR1 as KGHDR and CDR2 as SFDVKD. The CDR3 totals 14 residues. The germline V and J ends were trimmed by 5 bases and 3 bases, with 13 bases remaining between them. The CDR3, as DNA: TGTGCCACCAGTGGGGCAGGGTCGGTCTACGAGCAGTACTTC. This sequence encodes CATSGAGSVYEQYF.

This rearrangement joins TRBV20-1 to TRBJ1-1; 8 bases map to TRBD1. The CDR3 is 11 residues long. Trimming took 4 bases from V and 7 from J; bases not matched to a gene: 2. CDR1 is DFQATT, CDR2 SNEGSKA, per germline (reference sequence). CDR3 sequence reads: CSANTGGEAFF. CDR3 sequence (DNA): TGCAGTGCTAACACAGGGGGTGAAGCTTTCTTT.

The chain combines TRBV7-9 with TRBJ1-3, with 7 bases fitting TRBD1. Germline V CDR1 and CDR2: SEHNR, FQNEAQ (reference sequence). J gave up 3 bases and V 4 bases, and 6 bases lay outside the gene matches. This CDR3 comprises 15 residues. The CDR3 nucleotides read TGTGCCAGCAGCTCGAGAGGGGGCGTTGGAAACACCATATATTTT. Protein sequence: CASSSRGGVGNTIYF.

The chain couples TRBV24-1 to TRBJ2-3; 11 nucleotides align to TRBD1. Germline CDR1 is KGHDR and CDR2 is SFDVKD. The junction had 8 bases not matched to a gene; V was cut back by 6 bases and J by 4 bases. CDR3 length: 16 residues. CDR3 loop: CATSPGTGGGADTQYF. The CDR3 coding sequence is TGTGCCACCAGTCCCGGGACAGGGGGTGGGGCAGATACGCAGTATTTT.

The chain is built from TRBV18 and TRBJ1-2; 7 bases are shared with TRBD1. From germline, CDR1 is KGHSH and CDR2 LQKENI. The J segment lost 4 bases and the V segment lost 2 bases, leaving 1 base of the junction unmatched. The CDR3 sequence is 13 residues long. Here the CDR3 reads CASSPDRAYGYTF. In DNA form, the CDR3 reads TGTGCCAGCTCACCAGACAGGGCCTATGGCTACACCTTC.

The chain employs TRBV6-6 and TRBJ2-5; 11 nucleotides line up with TRBD1. Germline assignment: CDR1 MNHNY and CDR2 SVGAGI (reference sequence). With 7 bases clipped from V and 5 bases from J, the junction kept 9 bases outside the gene matches. The length of the CDR3 is 15 residues. CDR3 in amino acids: CASTRTGGFGETQYF. The DNA for the CDR3 is TGTGCCAGCACCCGGACAGGGGGCTTCGGGGAGACCCAGTACTTC.

The rearrangement joins TRBV6-5 to TRBJ2-7, with 7 bases matching TRBD2. Germline assignment: CDR1 MNHEY and CDR2 SVGAGI. With 7 bases clipped from V and 6 bases from J, the junction kept 12 bases outside the gene matches. The CDR3 spans 14 residues. The CDR3 DNA is TGTGCCAGCAAGCGGGGAAGGGATATGAGCGAGCAGTACTTC. This gives the protein CASKRGRDMSEQYF.

The chain combines TRBV29-1 with TRBJ2-7; 8 bases are shared with TRBD1. The length of the CDR3 is 13 residues. From germline, CDR1 is SQVTM and CDR2 ANQGSEA. V shed 3 bases, J shed 6 bases, and the junction held 7 bases outside the gene matches. The CDR3 loop is CSVDRAGGGEQYF. The CDR3 coding sequence is TGCAGCGTTGACCGGGCAGGGGGCGGCGAGCAGTACTTC.

The V gene is TRBV6-5, the J gene TRBJ1-5, with D perhaps matching TRBD1 (5 bases). The germline V and J ends were trimmed by 6 bases and 4 bases, with 13 bases remaining between them. Germline CDR1 reads MNHEY; CDR2 reads SVGAGI. The CDR3 runs 14 residues. In DNA, the CDR3 is TGTGCCAGCAGCCCCTTCGGGGGGAATCAGCCCCAGCATTTT. Its protein is CASSPFGGNQPQHF.

This chain links TRBV28 with TRBJ1-5; 8 bases align to TRBD1. Germline CDR1 is MDHEN and CDR2 is SYDVKM. The CDR3 is made up of 13 amino acids. V lost 4 bases and J lost 10; bases outside the gene matches: 6. CDR3 coding DNA: TGTGCCAGCAGTTCGACAGGGGAACTCCCCCAGCATTTT. It is translated as CASSSTGELPQHF.

The chain combines TRBV10-3 with TRBJ1-2; TRBD1 might be the D (5 bases). The CDR3 has 14 residues. Looked up from germline, CDR1 is ENHRY and CDR2 is SYGVKD. V lost 4 bases and J lost 7, with 16 bases in between. CDR3 in amino acids: CAISVKGGESGYTF. The CDR3 DNA reads as TGTGCCATCAGTGTCAAGGGAGGGGAAAGTGGCTACACCTTC.

The chain employs TRBV2 and TRBJ2-2; D is possibly TRBD1 (5 bases). Germline V gene lookup returns CDR1 SNHLY and CDR2 FYNNEI. V was trimmed by 7 bases and J by 1 base, leaving 19 bases between them. The CDR3 sequence is 17 residues long. The CDR3 loop is CASNLFIMGLNTGELFF. The CDR3 DNA follows: TGTGCCAGCAATCTATTTATCATGGGGCTGAACACCGGGGAGCTGTTTTTT.

This chain joins TRBV9 and TRBJ2-6, with D perhaps matching TRBD1 (6 bases). Germline V gene lookup returns CDR1 SGDLS and CDR2 YYNGEE. The CDR3 sequence is 18 residues long. Trimming removed 0 bases at V and 0 bases at J, with 13 bases between. The CDR3 bases are TGTGCCAGCAGCGTAGCGTGGTCAGGGGCCTCTGGGGCCAACGTCCTGACTTTC. Protein sequence: CASSVAWSGASGANVLTF.

The V and J genes are TRBV4-1 and TRBJ1-5; TRBD1 agrees at 9 bases. After removal of 3 bases from V and 6 bases from J, the junction contained 12 bases not matched to a gene. The CDR3 spans 17 residues. Germline V lookup: CDR1 MGHRA, CDR2 YSYEKL. CDR3 nucleotides: TGCGCCAGCAGCCAGGACTCCGGGACAGGGTCGGGTCAGCCCCAGCATTTT. Its protein product is CASSQDSGTGSGQPQHF.

This sequence joins TRBV5-5 and TRBJ2-7; 11 nucleotides agree with TRBD2. The germline CDR1 and CDR2 sequences are SGHKS and YYEKEE (reference sequence). Trimming took 5 bases from V and 0 from J; bases not matched to a gene: 4. The CDR3 covers 15 residues. The CDR3 is CASRALAGGSYEQYF. For the CDR3, the DNA is TGTGCCAGCAGGGCCCTAGCGGGGGGCTCCTACGAGCAGTACTTC.

The genes are TRBV19 and TRBJ1-2; D gene unclear. Trimming left V 7 bases short and J 5 bases short, with 14 bases between. In germline, CDR1 is LNHDA, CDR2 SQIVND (reference sequence). The CDR3 extends over 13 amino acids. This CDR3 is CASTPVGSYGYTF. The CDR3 coding sequence is TGTGCCAGTACCCCAGTGGGCTCGTATGGCTACACCTTC.

The chain links TRBV7-9 to TRBJ1-4; 9 nucleotides line up with TRBD1. V lost 5 bases to trimming and J lost 7 bases; unmatched junction nucleotides: 5. Germline V gene sequence: CDR1 SEHNR, CDR2 FQNEAQ (reference sequence). The CDR3 has 14 amino acids. In nucleotides, the CDR3 is TGTGCCAGCAGCCCCGGGACAGGGACTGAAAAACTGTTTTTT. This encodes CASSPGTGTEKLFF. The full variable domain, with the rest looked up from reference TRBV7-9 and TRBJ1-4, is DTGVSQNPRHKITKRGQNVTFRCDPISEHNRLYWYRQTLGQGPEFLTYFQNEAQLEKSRLLSDRFSAERPKGSFSTLEIQRTEQGDSAMYLCASSPGTGTEKLFFGSGTQLSVL.

The rearrangement uses TRBV5-1 and TRBJ1-2, with TRBD1 as a possible D gene (5 bases). Germline CDR1 and CDR2: SGHRS and YFSETQ. V was trimmed by 4 bases and J by 4 bases, leaving 20 bases between them. CDR3 size: 16 residues. The CDR3 protein is CASSPSLRGASYGYTF. CDR3 sequence (DNA): TGCGCCAGCAGCCCATCTTTGCGGGGCGCCTCCTATGGCTACACCTTC.

The V and J genes are TRBV10-2 and TRBJ1-1; D might be TRBD1 (6 bases). The V and J ends lost 3 bases and 4 bases respectively, with 6 bases between them. The CDR3 consists of 12 residues. Germline lookup yields CDR1 WSHSY and CDR2 SAAADI. DNA for the CDR3: TGCGCCAGCAGTGAAGGGGGCACTGAAGCTTTCTTT. Amino acid sequence: CASSEGGTEAFF.

J is TRBJ2-3 and V is TRBV18, with 9 positions matching TRBD1. The V gene end was trimmed by 5 bases and the J gene end by 4 bases; junction bases not matched to a gene: 10. This CDR3 is 16 amino acids long. Germline loops: CDR1 KGHSH, CDR2 LQKENI. The CDR3 DNA reads TGTGCCAGCTCAACCTACAGGGGGCCGACTTCAGATACGCAGTATTTT. It is translated as CASSTYRGPTSDTQYF. The variable domain in full, completed from reference TRBV18 and TRBJ2-3, reads NAGVMQNPRHLVRRRGQEARLRCSPMKGHSHVYWYRQLPEEGLKFMVYLQKENIIDESGMPKERFSAEFPKEGPSILRIQQVVRGDSAAYFCASSTYRGPTSDTQYFGPGTRLTVL.